Here is one TCR beta chain with its context. As yet, its antigen is unknown. The record originates from a study of T-cell reconstitution after alpha-beta-depleted transplantation in children. Molecular barcoding with unique molecular identifiers was used for the TCRbeta library. TCRdb passed the PCR reads through MiXCR, listing each CDR3 protein once. The table lists hundreds of thousands of distinct CDR3 sequences, around 15% of them singletons. Findings of the study overall: Hyperexpanded clones declined; after one year, newly produced T cells mostly supplied diversity. About two months after transplant, alpha-beta T cells reportedly came from several hundred expanded graft clones. The origin of high day-60 TCRbeta diversity in some patients lay in surviving recipient T cells and thymic progenitors.

Looked up from germline, CDR1 is MDHEN and CDR2 is SYDVKM. V was pared by 4 bases and J by 8 bases, with 15 bases of the junction left unmatched. The CDR3 has 17 amino acids. This TCR came from a male patient aged 2-10 years who had a stem cell transplant for acute lymphoblastic leukemia, so the T cells may come from the graft donor. This rearrangement joins TRBV28 to TRBJ1-4; 8 nucleotides line up with TRBD1. Source: PBMCs, mostly from graft donor cells, taken 360 days after TCRalphabeta/CD19-depleted stem cell transplant. The DNA of the CDR3 is TGTGCCAGCAGTTCCCTACCACCGACAGGGGCGGAGGAAAAACTGTTTTTT. Residues: CASSSLPPTGAEEKLFF.